The clone carrying this T cell receptor beta chain was counted between two and nine times. Its antigen is as yet unknown. Assay used: immunoSEQ multiplex PCR; TCRdb lists only in-frame clones, some missing. The sample records 99,000 or so clones, around nine tenths being singletons. The CDR3 loop spans 16 amino acids. Germline V gene sequence: CDR1 KGHSH, CDR2 LQKENI. V lost 2 bases and J 0 bases, leaving 10 bases between the germline ends. This entry comes from a study of T cell responses to AZD1222 COVID-19 vaccine. Study-level results: Spike-specific TCR breadth and depth rose after two AZD1222 doses.

Specimen: peripheral blood, collected 28 days after the second dose of the MenACWY control vaccine. This chain joins TRBV18 and TRBJ2-2, with D uncertain. The source is an adult who received the MenACWY meningococcal vaccine as a control. DNA for the CDR3: TGTGCCAGCTCACCATTCGAGATAACGAACACCGGGGAGCTGTTTTTT. Protein product: CASSPFEITNTGELFF.